The 5 T cell receptor beta chains below all came from one sample that was sequenced in a study of PD-1 blockade in classical Hodgkin lymphoma. Sequenced by immunoSEQ multiplex PCR; TCRdb stores in-frame clones only, minus some. Here the sample spans 25,000 to 35,000 clones, 75% to 90% being singletons. Each patient relapsed following autologous stem cell transplantation, and prior brentuximab vedotin exposure differed. The starting material was peripheral blood mononuclear cells (PBMCs), obtained before the second cycle of nivolumab. The receptors were gathered from a human donor with classical Hodgkin lymphoma.

V usage is TRBV4-3 and J usage is TRBJ2-5; 7 bases are a match to TRBD1. J lost 4 bases, V lost 3 bases, and 8 bases had no gene match. Germline loops: CDR1 LGHNA, CDR2 YSLEER. CDR3 length: 15 residues. The CDR3 nucleotides are TGCGCCAGCAGCCAGACAAAGTACAGGGGAGAGACCCAGTACTTC. The encoded protein is CASSQTKYRGETQYF.

This chain joins TRBV6-6 and TRBJ1-2; D gene ambiguous. This CDR3 has 13 amino acids. From germline, CDR1 is MNHNY and CDR2 SVGAGI (reference sequence). Trimming cost V 6 bases and J 8 bases, with 16 bases left between them. The CDR3 loop reads CASRLPSKGGYTF. The CDR3 bases are TGTGCCAGCAGACTACCCTCCAAAGGGGGCTACACCTTC.

The V gene is TRBV4-2, the J gene TRBJ2-7; 8 bases align to TRBD2. Germline V gives CDR1 LGHNA, CDR2 YNFKEQ. The CDR3 loop spans 17 amino acids. V was clipped by 3 bases and J by 6 bases; unmatched bases: 16. CDR3 residues: CASSQQRESGYPLEQYF. In DNA form, the CDR3 reads TGTGCCAGCAGCCAGCAGCGGGAGTCGGGCTATCCCCTCGAGCAGTACTTC.

The chain joins TRBV7-2 to TRBJ2-7, with unresolved D. The CDR3 covers 15 residues. Trimming cost V 5 bases and J 0 bases, with 14 bases left between them. Germline V CDR1 and CDR2: SGHTA, FQGNSA. This CDR3 is CASSPGLGASYEQYV. The CDR3 nucleotides are TGTGCCAGCAGCCCAGGTTTAGGTGCCTCCTACGAGCAGTACGTC.

CDR3 nucleotide sequence: TGTGCCAGCAGCCCTTACAGCGGGAAGAGTCAGGGTGAGCAGTTCTTC. It codes for CASSPYSGKSQGEQFF. The gene calls are TRBV7-9 and TRBJ2-1, with 7 bases aligning to TRBD2. The germline gives CDR1 SEHNR, CDR2 FQNEAQ (reference sequence). There are 16 residues in the CDR3. Trimming removed 5 bases from V and 9 bases from J; junction bases left unmatched: 16. Full variable domain (missing parts from reference TRBV7-9 and TRBJ2-1): DTGVSQNPRHKITKRGQNVTFRCDPISEHNRLYWYRQTLGQGPEFLTYFQNEAQLEKSRLLSDRFSAERPKGSFSTLEIQRTEQGDSAMYLCASSPYSGKSQGEQFFGPGTRLTVL.